This record covers a single T cell receptor (beta chain). Authors' processing steps: It was from reference gene primer amplification that nucleated cell counts were estimated. Generated by immunoSEQ multiplex PCR, the TCRdb table keeps only in-frame clones and is missing some. V and J calls and clone size follow that table, whereas D and trimming were derived from the DNA. The table shows a few hundred thousand clones, with roughly 80% occurring only once. Germline V gives CDR1 SEHNR, CDR2 FQNEAQ (reference sequence). The CDR3 runs to 16 residues. Trimming left V 2 bases short and J 2 bases short, with 16 bases between. This sample is drawn from a study of blood T cell repertoires in COVID-19. Study in general: Specimens from acute and convalescent COVID-19 originated in the United States, Italy and Spain. Nucleic acid was either cDNA or gDNA, and it came from T cells, B-cell-depleted T cells, or PBMCs.

In Cohort 3, a recovered donor had either two negative PCRs, clearance, or symptom resolution. The TCR originated in a woman in her forties or fifties who had recovered from COVID-19. The sample was PBMCs or T cells enriched from blood (not recorded which). The V call is TRBV7-9, the J call TRBJ2-7; the D gene is possibly TRBD2 (6 bases). The CDR3 DNA follows: TGTGCCAGCAGCTTACCCCGGGGGTCGGGAGCCTACGAGCAGTACTTC. It is translated as CASSLPRGSGAYEQYF.